The present TCR beta chain was sequenced within a study of identical twins. Study results and limitations: Cord blood beta clonotypes present at high abundance carried fewer insertions; no such pattern appeared in memory repertoires.

TCRdb used MiXCR to reprocess the 5' RACE reads, holding one entry per CDR3 protein. The sample lists just under 550,000 distinct CDR3 sequences; about 16% were seen once. The CDR3 covers 14 residues. With 5 bases clipped from V and 0 bases from J, the junction kept 4 bases outside the gene matches. The table lists this clonotype with a few counts. No antigen is known for it. These records were also assigned to another study, of yellow fever vaccine responses in identical twins.

Sequenced: CD4+ T cells sorted from blood. The TCR comes from a young woman in good health. The V and J genes are TRBV12-3 or TRBV12-4 and TRBJ2-7, with 7 bases fitting TRBD1. CDR3 bases: TGTGCCAGCAGTAGGGGGCCCCTCTCCTACGAGCAGTACTTC. It codes for CASSRGPLSYEQYF.